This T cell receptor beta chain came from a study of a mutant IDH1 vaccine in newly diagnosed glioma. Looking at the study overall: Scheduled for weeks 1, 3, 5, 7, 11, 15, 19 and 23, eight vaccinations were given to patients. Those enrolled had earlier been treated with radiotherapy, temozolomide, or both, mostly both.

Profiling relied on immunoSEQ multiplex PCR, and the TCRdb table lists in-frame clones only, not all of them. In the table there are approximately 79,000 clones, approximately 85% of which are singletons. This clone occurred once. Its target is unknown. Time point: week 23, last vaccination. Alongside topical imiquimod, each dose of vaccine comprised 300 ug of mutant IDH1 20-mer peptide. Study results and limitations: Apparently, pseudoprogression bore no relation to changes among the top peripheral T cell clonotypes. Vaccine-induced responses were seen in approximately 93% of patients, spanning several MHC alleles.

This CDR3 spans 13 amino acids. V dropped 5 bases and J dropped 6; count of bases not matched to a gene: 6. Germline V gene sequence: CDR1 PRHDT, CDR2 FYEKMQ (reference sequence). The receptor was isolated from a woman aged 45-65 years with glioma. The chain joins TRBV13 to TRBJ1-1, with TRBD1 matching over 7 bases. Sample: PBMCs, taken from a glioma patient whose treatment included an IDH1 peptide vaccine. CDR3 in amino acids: CASSPGTAPEAFF. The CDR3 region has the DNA TGTGCCAGCAGCCCGGGGACAGCCCCTGAAGCTTTCTTT.